The present T cell receptor (beta chain) was sequenced within a study of regulatory T cells in long-lasting Graves disease. Study at large: Persistent cases were those of Graves' disease that involved over 5 years of antithyroid drugs with positive TSH receptor antibodies.

Time point given: persistent/refractory GD, antithyroid drugs over 5 years with positive TRAb. From RNA extracted from PBMCs, the TCR library was made. The guidelines of the American Thyroid Association were the basis for diagnosing Graves' disease. Arm-PCR with iRepertoire HTBI primers amplified the CDR3 regions for these TCR beta libraries. TCRdb reprocessed the multiplex PCR reads with MiXCR, giving one entry per CDR3 protein. This sample has fewer than 600,000 distinct CDR3 sequences, with approximately 23% found just once. This sample comprised peripheral blood mononuclear cells (PBMCs), obtained when the disease was refractory, from a patient treated with antithyroid drugs. The receptor comes from a female donor with Graves disease.

DNA of the CDR3: TGTGCCAGCAGTTTCAGGGGGCCCTATGGCTACACCTTC. This codes for CASSFRGPYGYTF. This chain connects TRBV27 to TRBJ1-2; 8 bases line up with TRBD1. CDR1 MNHEY and CDR2 SMNVEV come from the germline V gene (reference sequence). The junction had 1 base not matched to a gene; V was cut back by 3 bases and J by 4 bases. This CDR3 contains 13 residues.